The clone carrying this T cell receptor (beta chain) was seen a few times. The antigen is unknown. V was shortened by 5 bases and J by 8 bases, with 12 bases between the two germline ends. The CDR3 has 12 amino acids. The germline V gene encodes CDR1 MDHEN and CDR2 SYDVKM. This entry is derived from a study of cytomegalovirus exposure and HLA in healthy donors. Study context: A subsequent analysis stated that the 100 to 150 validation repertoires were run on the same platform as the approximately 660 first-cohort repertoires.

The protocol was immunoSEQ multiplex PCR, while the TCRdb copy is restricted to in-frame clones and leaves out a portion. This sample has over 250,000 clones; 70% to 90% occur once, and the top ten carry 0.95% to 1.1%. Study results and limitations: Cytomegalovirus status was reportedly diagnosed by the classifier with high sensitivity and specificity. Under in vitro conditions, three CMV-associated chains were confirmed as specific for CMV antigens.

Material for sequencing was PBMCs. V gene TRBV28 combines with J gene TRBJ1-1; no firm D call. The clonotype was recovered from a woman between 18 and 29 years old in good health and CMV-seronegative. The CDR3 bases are TGTGCCAGCAGTCCACCCCCGCGAGAAGCTTTCTTT. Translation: CASSPPPREAFF.